Listed below are T cell receptor beta chains from one sample, sequenced in a study of T cell responses to AZD1222 COVID-19 vaccine. Assay used: immunoSEQ multiplex PCR; TCRdb lists only in-frame clones, some missing. The sample holds under 150,000 clones, roughly nine tenths seen once. The material sequenced was peripheral blood, taken on day 0 of AZD1222 vaccination. These receptors came from an adult in good health. CDR3s include the opening cysteine and the closing phenylalanine or tryptophan. The D gene is left open where the match is weak. Clone size, where shown, is once, few, many, or a class for clones that have expanded.

V gene	CDR3 length	clone size	J gene	D gene	CDR3 protein	CDR3 DNA
TRBV11-3	14	-	TRBJ1-2	-	CASSFGTLVAGYTF	TGTGCCAGCAGCTTCGGCACGCTCGTAGCCGGCTACACCTTC
TRBV24-1	16	few	TRBJ2-5	TRBD1	CATSARDRENQETQYF	TGTGCCACCAGTGCCCGGGACAGGGAAAATCAAGAGACCCAGTACTTC
TRBV5-1	14	-	TRBJ2-1	-	CASSHELGINEQFF	TGCGCCAGCAGCCATGAATTGGGTATAAATGAGCAGTTCTTC
TRBV30	14	-	TRBJ2-1	-	CAWSAKRAYNEQFF	TGTGCCTGGAGTGCGAAAAGGGCCTACAATGAGCAGTTCTTC
TRBV19	17	-	TRBJ1-2	-	CASSIRGRGTPNYGYTF	TGTGCCAGTAGTATAAGGGGCAGGGGAACGCCTAACTATGGCTACACCTTC
TRBV12-3/TRBV12-4	12	-	TRBJ2-5	-	CASSLQVATQYF	TGTGCCAGCAGTTTACAGGTGGCGACCCAGTACTTC
TRBV7-2	16	-	TRBJ2-7	TRBD1	CASSLGYRGYSYEQYF	TGTGCCAGCAGCTTGGGTTACAGGGGCTACTCCTACGAGCAGTACTTC
TRBV30	12	many	TRBJ1-1	-	CAWSPGGGEAFF	TGTGCCTGGAGCCCCGGGGGGGGTGAAGCTTTCTTT
TRBV27	12	once	TRBJ1-6	-	CASSGPNSPLHF	TGTGCCAGCAGCGGTCCGAATTCACCCCTCCACTTT
TRBV27	15	-	TRBJ1-2	TRBD1	CASSDNPGTGYGYTF	TGTGCCAGCAGTGACAACCCCGGGACAGGATATGGCTACACCTTC
TRBV4-1	13	-	TRBJ2-7	-	CASSQEGVLEQYF	TGCGCCAGCAGCCAAGAGGGGGTTCTCGAGCAGTACTTC
TRBV27	15	-	TRBJ2-2	-	CASSLSGTHTGELFF	TGTGCCAGCAGTTTATCGGGGACCCACACCGGGGAGCTGTTTTTT
TRBV7-2	16	-	TRBJ2-5	-	CASSLALPGWGETQYF	TGTGCCAGCAGCTTAGCGCTGCCGGGATGGGGAGAGACCCAGTACTTC
TRBV24-1	13	-	TRBJ1-2	-	CATSESSNYGYTF	TGTGCCACCAGTGAAAGCTCAAACTATGGCTACACCTTC
TRBV5-5	15	-	TRBJ1-4	TRBD1	CASRPRQGDNEKLFF	TGTGCCAGCAGACCCAGACAGGGCGATAATGAAAAACTGTTTTTT
TRBV4-2	16	-	TRBJ1-1	TRBD1	CASSQGDRGPNTEAFF	TGTGCCAGCAGCCAAGGGGACAGGGGGCCGAACACTGAAGCTTTCTTT
TRBV29-1	13	-	TRBJ1-2	-	CSLSTETKSGYTF	TGCAGCTTATCGACAGAGACGAAGAGTGGCTACACCTTC
TRBV9	16	-	TRBJ2-2	TRBD2	CASSLSSVAGVGELFF	TGTGCCAGCAGCCTTTCTTCGGTAGCGGGAGTGGGGGAGCTGTTTTTT
TRBV2	16	-	TRBJ2-5	TRBD1	CASSDRGQGAGETQYF	TGTGCCAGCAGTGATAGGGGACAGGGGGCGGGAGAGACCCAGTACTTC
TRBV11-2	15	-	TRBJ2-5	TRBD1	CASSSGQGPQETQYF	TGTGCCAGCAGCTCAGGACAGGGCCCGCAAGAGACCCAGTACTTC
TRBV9	14	-	TRBJ1-2	-	CASSGVGLLYGYTF	TGTGCCAGCAGCGGAGTGGGCCTGCTCTATGGCTACACCTTC